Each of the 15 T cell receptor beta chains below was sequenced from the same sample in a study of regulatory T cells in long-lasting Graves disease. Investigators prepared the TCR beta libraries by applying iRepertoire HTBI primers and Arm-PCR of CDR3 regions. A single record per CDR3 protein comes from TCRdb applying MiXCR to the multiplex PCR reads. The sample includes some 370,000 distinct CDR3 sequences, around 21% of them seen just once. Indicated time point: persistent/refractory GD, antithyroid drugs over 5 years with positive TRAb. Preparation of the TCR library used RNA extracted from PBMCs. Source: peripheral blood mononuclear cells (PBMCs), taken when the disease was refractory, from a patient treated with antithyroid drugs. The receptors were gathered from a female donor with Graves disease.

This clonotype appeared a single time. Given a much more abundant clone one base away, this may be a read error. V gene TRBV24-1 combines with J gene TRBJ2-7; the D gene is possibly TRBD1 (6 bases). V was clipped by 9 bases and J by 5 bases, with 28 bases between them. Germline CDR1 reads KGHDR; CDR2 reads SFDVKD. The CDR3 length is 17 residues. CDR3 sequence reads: CATGPQGPGHPLDEQYF. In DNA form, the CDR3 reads TGTGCCACCGGTCCTCAGGGTCCGGGACACCCGTTGGACGAGCAGTACTTC.

CDR3 loop: CSARGAGVLNYEQYF. For the CDR3, the DNA is TGCAGTGCTAGAGGAGCGGGAGTACTTAACTACGAGCAGTACTTC. The genes are TRBV20-1 and TRBJ2-7, with 8 bases that match TRBD2. Trimming removed 1 base from V and 3 bases from J; junction bases left unmatched: 8. Germline CDR1 is DFQATT and CDR2 is SNEGSKA (reference sequence). This CDR3 region has 15 residues.

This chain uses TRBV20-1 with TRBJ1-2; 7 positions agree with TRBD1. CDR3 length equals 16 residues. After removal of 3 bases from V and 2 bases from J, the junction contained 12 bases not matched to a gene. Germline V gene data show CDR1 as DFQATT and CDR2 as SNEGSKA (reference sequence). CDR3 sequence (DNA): TGCAGTGCTAGTGGAGGTTGGGACAGTCGCAACTATGGCTACACCTTC. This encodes CSASGGWDSRNYGYTF.

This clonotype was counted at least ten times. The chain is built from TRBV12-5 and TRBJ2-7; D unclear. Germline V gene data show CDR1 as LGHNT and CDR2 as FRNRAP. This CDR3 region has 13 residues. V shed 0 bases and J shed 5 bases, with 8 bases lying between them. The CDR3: CASGLVGRDEQYF. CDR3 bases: TGTGCTAGTGGTTTGGTAGGCCGGGACGAGCAGTACTTC.

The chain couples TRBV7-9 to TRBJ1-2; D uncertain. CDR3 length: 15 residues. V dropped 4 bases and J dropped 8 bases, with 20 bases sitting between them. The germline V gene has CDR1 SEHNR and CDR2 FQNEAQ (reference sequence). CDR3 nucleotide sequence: TGTGCCAGCAGCTCGGAAGAGAGGGCCCCGGCGGGCTACACCTTC. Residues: CASSSEERAPAGYTF.

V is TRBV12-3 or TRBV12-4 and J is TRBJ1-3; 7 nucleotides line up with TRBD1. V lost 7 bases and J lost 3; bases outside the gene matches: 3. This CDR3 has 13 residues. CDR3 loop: CASKQGYGNTIYF. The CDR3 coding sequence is TGTGCCAGCAAACAGGGGTATGGAAACACCATATATTTT.

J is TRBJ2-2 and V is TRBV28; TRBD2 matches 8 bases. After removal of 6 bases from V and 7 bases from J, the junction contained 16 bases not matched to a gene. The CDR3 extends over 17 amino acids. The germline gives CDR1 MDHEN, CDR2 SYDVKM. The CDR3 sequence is CASSQGGGSGSHGELFF. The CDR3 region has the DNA TGTGCCAGCAGCCAAGGTGGCGGAAGCGGGAGCCACGGGGAGCTGTTTTTT.

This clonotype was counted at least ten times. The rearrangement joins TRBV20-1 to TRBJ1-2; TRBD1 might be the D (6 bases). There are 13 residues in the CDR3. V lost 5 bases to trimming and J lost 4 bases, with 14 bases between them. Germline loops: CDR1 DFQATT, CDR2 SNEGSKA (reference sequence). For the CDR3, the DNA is TGCAGTGCTGTCGGCGGGGGCGGCTATGGCTACACCTTC. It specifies CSAVGGGGYGYTF.

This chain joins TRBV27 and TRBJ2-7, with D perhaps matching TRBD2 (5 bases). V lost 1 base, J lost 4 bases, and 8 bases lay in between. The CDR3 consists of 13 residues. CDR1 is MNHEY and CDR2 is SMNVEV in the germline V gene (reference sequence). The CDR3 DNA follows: TGTGCCAGCAGTTTATTTGAGGGATACGAGCAGTACTTC. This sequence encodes CASSLFEGYEQYF.

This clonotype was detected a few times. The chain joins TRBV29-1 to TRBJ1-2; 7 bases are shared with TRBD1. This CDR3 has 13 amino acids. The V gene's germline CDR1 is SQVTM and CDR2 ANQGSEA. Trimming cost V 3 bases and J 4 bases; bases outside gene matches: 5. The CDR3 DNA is TGCAGCGTTGAGTTGACAGGGACCTATGGCTACACCTTC. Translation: CSVELTGTYGYTF.

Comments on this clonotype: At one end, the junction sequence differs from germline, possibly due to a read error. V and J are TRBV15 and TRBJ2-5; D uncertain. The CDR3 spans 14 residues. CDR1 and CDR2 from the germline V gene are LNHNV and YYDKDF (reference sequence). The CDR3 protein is CATSRDWGPPHAHF. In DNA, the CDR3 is TGTGCCACCAGCAGAGATTGGGGTCCCCCTCATGCGCACTTC.

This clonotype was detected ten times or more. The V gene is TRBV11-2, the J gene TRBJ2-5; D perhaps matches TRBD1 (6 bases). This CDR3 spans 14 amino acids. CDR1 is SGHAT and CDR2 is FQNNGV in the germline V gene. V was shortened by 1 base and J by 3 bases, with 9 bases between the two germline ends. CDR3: CASSLGQGKETQYF. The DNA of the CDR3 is TGTGCCAGCAGCTTAGGGCAGGGGAAAGAGACCCAGTACTTC. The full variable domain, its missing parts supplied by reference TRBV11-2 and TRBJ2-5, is EAGVAQSPRYKIIEKRQSVAFWCNPISGHATLYWYQQILGQGPKLLIQFQNNGVVDDSQLPKDRFSAERLKGVDSTLKIQPAKLEDSAVYLCASSLGQGKETQYFGPGTRLLVL.

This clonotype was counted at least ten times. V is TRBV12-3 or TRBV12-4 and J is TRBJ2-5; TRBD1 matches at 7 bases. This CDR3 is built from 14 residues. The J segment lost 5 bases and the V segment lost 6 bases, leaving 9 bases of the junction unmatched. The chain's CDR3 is CASSQNRGYETQYF. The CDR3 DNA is TGTGCCAGCAGCCAAAACAGGGGATATGAGACCCAGTACTTC.

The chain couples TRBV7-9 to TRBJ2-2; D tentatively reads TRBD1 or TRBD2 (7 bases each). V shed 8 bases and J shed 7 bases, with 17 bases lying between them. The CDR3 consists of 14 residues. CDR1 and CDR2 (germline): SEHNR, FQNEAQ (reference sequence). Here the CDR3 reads CASPMGGGIGELFF. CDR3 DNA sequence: TGTGCCAGCCCCATGGGAGGGGGCATCGGGGAGCTGTTTTTT.

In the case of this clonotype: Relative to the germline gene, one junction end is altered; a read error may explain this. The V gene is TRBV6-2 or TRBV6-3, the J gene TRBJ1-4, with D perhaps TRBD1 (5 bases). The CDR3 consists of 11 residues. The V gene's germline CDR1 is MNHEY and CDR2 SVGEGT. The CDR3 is CASSPGGGLSF. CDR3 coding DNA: TGTGCCAGCAGCCCCGGGGGGGGACTGAGTTTT.